These 25 T cell receptor beta chains share one sample of origin, sequenced in a study of blood T cell repertoires in COVID-19. Repertoires were generated with immunoSEQ multiplex PCR, while TCRdb's copy carries only in-frame clones and drops some. There are over 140,000 clones in the sample; about 75% occur only once, and 2.5% to 3% lies in the top ten. Sample: PBMCs or T cells enriched from blood (not recorded which). These receptors were taken from a woman between 50 and 59 years old who had recovered from COVID-19.

The rearrangement joins TRBV10-1 to TRBJ2-3; 7 bases agree with TRBD2. J was trimmed by 3 bases and V by 3 bases; bases with no gene match: 3. This CDR3 has 14 amino acids. CDR1 and CDR2 from the germline V gene are WNHNN and SYGVQD (reference sequence). CDR3 protein: CASSEAGKTDTQYF. In DNA, the CDR3 is TGCGCCAGCAGTGAAGCGGGAAAGACAGATACGCAGTATTTT.

The gene calls are TRBV21-1 and TRBJ1-1; the tabulated D call, TRBD1, remains unverified against the DNA. TRBV21-1 is a known pseudogene. This CDR3 comprises 15 residues. CDR3 amino acids: CASSALQGAKLEAFF. The CDR3, as DNA: TGTGCCAGCAGCGCCCTACAGGGGGCGAAGCTTGAAGCTTTCTTT.

The CDR3 sequence is CASSPMDRKNSPLHF. The CDR3 DNA reads as TGTGCCAGCAGCCCGATGGACAGGAAGAATTCACCCCTCCACTTT. J is TRBJ1-6 and V is TRBV3-1 (or the pseudogene TRBV3-2); 7 bases agree with TRBD1. V shed 4 bases, J shed 7 bases, and the junction held 7 bases outside the gene matches. This CDR3 comprises 15 residues. The germline V gene encodes CDR1 LGHDT and CDR2 YNNKEL (reference sequence).

Worth noting for this clone: A much larger clonotype is one base distant, so this may be a read error. The same CDR3 can be traced to other DNA sequences in this sample. CDR3 nucleotide sequence: TGTGCCTGGAGTCCTAGCCGTACAGGGGGCTATGGCTACACCTTC. Translating gives CAWSPSRTGGYGYTF. The V call is TRBV30, the J call TRBJ1-2; 8 nucleotides agree with TRBD1. Germline loops: CDR1 GTSNPN, CDR2 SVGIG (reference sequence). CDR3 length equals 15 residues. The V segment lost 2 bases and the J segment 4 bases; nucleotides outside the gene matches: 9. The full variable domain, rest sourced from reference TRBV30 and TRBJ1-2, is SQTIHQWPATLVQPVGSPLSLECTVEGTSNPNLYWYRQAAGRGLQLLFYSVGIGQISSEVPQNLSASRPQDRQFILSSKKLLLSDSGFYLCAWSPSRTGGYGYTFGSGTRLTVV.

V gene TRBV5-1 combines with J gene TRBJ1-4; possibly TRBD1 for D (6 bases). This CDR3 is built from 15 residues. CDR1 and CDR2 from the germline V gene are SGHRS and YFSETQ. Deletions cut 4 bases from V and 4 bases from J, with 14 bases between. CDR3 bases: TGCGCCAGCAGCACCCTACAGGGCAATAATGAAAAACTGTTTTTT. Residues: CASSTLQGNNEKLFF.

The chain joins TRBV6-6 to TRBJ1-6; 8 bases align to TRBD1. Losses at the gene ends were 6 bases for V and 10 bases for J; bases not matched to a gene: 8. CDR1 is MNHNY and CDR2 is SVGAGI in the germline V gene (reference sequence). The CDR3 consists of 14 residues. The CDR3 bases are TGTGCCAGCAGCTCGGACAGGGAAAGCTCACCCCTCCACTTT. This sequence encodes CASSSDRESSPLHF.

This rearrangement joins TRBV10-3 to TRBJ1-1; D may be TRBD1 (6 bases). The CDR3 contains 12 residues. V was trimmed by 10 bases and J by 3 bases, leaving 12 bases between them. The germline V gene has CDR1 ENHRY and CDR2 SYGVKD. CDR3: CATYDRYTEAFF. CDR3 nucleotide sequence: TGTGCCACCTACGACAGGTACACTGAAGCTTTCTTT.

The chain carries TRBV12-3 or TRBV12-4 and TRBJ1-1; D unresolved. This CDR3 comprises 13 residues. V was shortened by 5 bases and J by 1 base, with 8 bases between the two germline ends. The CDR3 region has the DNA TGTGCCAGCAGTCGAGGATGGAACACTGAAGCTTTCTTT. This codes for CASSRGWNTEAFF.

This rearrangement joins TRBV9 to TRBJ1-2; 7 nucleotides align to TRBD1. CDR1 and CDR2 (germline): SGDLS, YYNGEE. The CDR3 runs to 14 residues. J lost 3 bases, V lost 2 bases, and 4 bases had no gene match. As DNA, the CDR3 is TGTGCCAGCAGCGTCAGACAGGGCGACTATGGCTACACCTTC. Protein product: CASSVRQGDYGYTF.

The V and J genes are TRBV6-5 and TRBJ2-3, with D possibly matching TRBD2 (5 bases). The CDR3 runs 14 residues. Germline V gene lookup returns CDR1 MNHEY and CDR2 SVGAGI. The V gene lost 8 bases and the J gene lost 2 bases, with 14 bases spanning the gap. The CDR3 DNA is TGTGCCAGCCGACTGGGGAGCACCACAGATACGCAGTATTTT. It specifies CASRLGSTTDTQYF.

J is TRBJ1-2 and V is TRBV29-1; no firm D call. Trimming shortened V by 4 bases and J by 6 bases, and 12 bases separated the two germline ends. CDR1 is SQVTM and CDR2 is ANQGSEA in the germline V gene. This CDR3 region has 12 residues. Here the CDR3 DNA reads TGCAGCGTTGTTAGCGCATCCCATGGCTACACCTTC. Amino acids: CSVVSASHGYTF.

This clone occurred a few times. V usage is TRBV4-1 and J usage is TRBJ1-2, with no clear D. The CDR3 length is 16 residues. Germline V gene data show CDR1 as MGHRA and CDR2 as YSYEKL. Between the trimmed V and J ends, which lost 0 bases and 4 bases, there was a span of 15 bases. The CDR3 coding sequence is TGCGCCAGCAGCCAAGAAGACGGTATGAGGCTCTATGGCTACACCTTC. Translated: CASSQEDGMRLYGYTF.

This clone was seen a single time. The V gene is TRBV28, the J gene TRBJ1-5; possibly TRBD1 for D (5 bases). From germline, CDR1 is MDHEN and CDR2 SYDVKM. The V end was cut by 3 bases, the J end by 3 bases, with 18 bases between. The CDR3 is 17 amino acids. In nucleotides, the CDR3 is TGTGCCAGCAGTTTTAGCCTAACCGGGGGAGTCAATCAGCCCCAGCATTTT. Translated: CASSFSLTGGVNQPQHF.

In DNA form, the CDR3 reads TGTGCCAGCAGTTTGGCTAGCGGCCCCTACAATGAGCAGTTCTTC. It translates to CASSLASGPYNEQFF. The chain couples TRBV27 to TRBJ2-1, with 7 positions matching TRBD2. Germline V gene lookup returns CDR1 MNHEY and CDR2 SMNVEV (reference sequence). The CDR3 spans 15 residues. V shed 3 bases, J shed 2 bases, and the junction held 4 bases outside the gene matches.

The chain couples TRBV5-1 to TRBJ2-1, with unresolved D. The CDR3 is 13 amino acids. Germline V gene data show CDR1 as SGHRS and CDR2 as YFSETQ. Trimming pared 1 base from V and 4 bases from J, leaving 6 bases between. The CDR3 DNA reads TGCGCCAGCAGCTTGTCCCAATACAATGAGCAGTTCTTC. This sequence encodes CASSLSQYNEQFF.

This chain connects TRBV5-1 to TRBJ1-6; D is unclear. Germline V lookup: CDR1 SGHRS, CDR2 YFSETQ. CDR3 size: 13 residues. The ends were cut back, 3 bases at V and 8 bases at J, with 9 bases in the middle. CDR3 in DNA: TGCGCCAGCAGCTGGGCAGAAGATTCACCCCTCCACTTT. The encoded protein is CASSWAEDSPLHF.

This chain uses TRBV7-9 with TRBJ2-7; D may be TRBD1 (6 bases). CDR1 and CDR2 from the germline V gene are SEHNR and FQNEAQ (reference sequence). The CDR3 is 16 residues long. Trimming took off 0 bases at V and 4 bases at J, with 16 bases between the two ends. CDR3 sequence reads: CASSLACVQGKYEQYF. CDR3 in DNA: TGTGCCAGCAGCTTAGCCTGCGTACAGGGTAAGTACGAGCAGTACTTC. The whole variable domain, filled in from reference TRBV7-9 and TRBJ2-7, reads DTGVSQNPRHKITKRGQNVTFRCDPISEHNRLYWYRQTLGQGPEFLTYFQNEAQLEKSRLLSDRFSAERPKGSFSTLEIQRTEQGDSAMYLCASSLACVQGKYEQYFGPGTRLTVT.

V is TRBV10-3 and J is TRBJ1-1; D not resolved. Trimming stripped 7 bases from V and 4 bases from J, with 13 bases between. CDR3 size: 13 residues. The germline CDR1 and CDR2 sequences are ENHRY and SYGVKD. The CDR3 protein is CAIMREWGTEAFF. For the CDR3, the DNA is TGTGCCATCATGAGGGAGTGGGGCACTGAAGCTTTCTTT.

The V gene is TRBV9, the J gene TRBJ2-1; D is perhaps TRBD2 (6 bases). V lost 4 bases to trimming and J lost 9 bases, with 17 bases between them. The CDR3 covers 14 residues. The germline gives CDR1 SGDLS, CDR2 YYNGEE. The CDR3 DNA sequence: TGTGCCAGCAGCCTAGTGTGGGAGGCGGGTGAGCAGTTCTTC. The encoded protein is CASSLVWEAGEQFF. Complete variable domain (other parts from reference TRBV9 and TRBJ2-1): DSGVTQTPKHLITATGQRVTLRCSPRSGDLSVYWYQQSLDQGLQFLIQYYNGEERAKGNILERFSAQQFPDLHSELNLSSLELGDSALYFCASSLVWEAGEQFFGPGTRLTVL.

The gene calls are TRBV28 and TRBJ2-3; TRBD1 is a possible D gene (6 bases). The CDR3 loop spans 14 amino acids. Germline V gives CDR1 MDHEN, CDR2 SYDVKM. Trimming cost V 7 bases and J 3 bases, with 14 bases left between them. CDR3 nucleotide sequence: TGTGCCAGCACCGCAGGGGTTCTGACAGATACGCAGTATTTT. This translates into CASTAGVLTDTQYF.

The chain is built from TRBV19 and TRBJ1-5; 7 bases are a match to TRBD1. The germline gives CDR1 LNHDA, CDR2 SQIVND (reference sequence). V gave up 9 bases and J gave up 3 bases; unmatched junction bases: 8. The CDR3 is 14 amino acids. Here the CDR3 DNA reads TGTGCCAGCGACCGGGACAGTAACAATCAGCCCCAGCATTTT. Its protein is CASDRDSNNQPQHF. Together with reference TRBV19 and TRBJ1-5, the CDR3 gives the full variable domain: DGGITQSPKYLFRKEGQNVTLSCEQNLNHDAMYWYRQDPGQGLRLIYYSQIVNDFQKGDIAEGYSVSREKKESFPLTVTSAQKNPTAFYLCASDRDSNNQPQHFGDGTRLSIL.

The chain is built from TRBV7-9 and TRBJ2-1, with TRBD1 identical over 9 bases. Trimming at V came to 5 bases and at J to 9 bases, leaving 11 bases not matched to a gene. CDR1 is SEHNR and CDR2 is FQNEAQ in the germline V gene (reference sequence). The CDR3 contains 15 residues. DNA for the CDR3: TGTGCCAGCAGCGCTCCGGGACAGGGAAGGGTTGAGCAGTTCTTC. Its protein product is CASSAPGQGRVEQFF.

CDR3 DNA: TGTGCCATCAGTGAGGGACTAGCGGGGGGGCCAAACACAGATACGCAGTATTTT. Amino acids: CAISEGLAGGPNTDTQYF. The chain combines TRBV10-3 with TRBJ2-3; TRBD2 matches 15 bases. The V gene end was trimmed by 2 bases and the J gene end by 2 bases; junction bases not matched to a gene: 5. Germline CDR1 is ENHRY and CDR2 is SYGVKD. The CDR3 sequence is 18 residues long.

This chain links TRBV6-2 or TRBV6-3 with TRBJ2-3; possibly TRBD2 for D (7 bases). Trimming removed 6 bases from V and 2 bases from J, with 18 bases in between. The CDR3 has 16 residues. Germline V CDR1 and CDR2: MNHEY, SVGEGT. The CDR3 bases are TGTGCCAGCAGCCCTTGGGGGGGCGGAACCACAGATACGCAGTATTTT. Translating it yields CASSPWGGGTTDTQYF.

V and J are TRBV6-5 and TRBJ1-6; 9 nucleotides agree with TRBD1. CDR1 and CDR2 (germline): MNHEY, SVGAGI. This CDR3 is built from 14 residues. V lost 5 bases, J lost 15 bases, and 11 bases stayed unmatched. CDR3 sequence reads: CASSRGQGWPVLHF. Written as DNA, the CDR3 is TGTGCCAGCAGTCGGGGACAGGGATGGCCTGTCCTCCACTTT.